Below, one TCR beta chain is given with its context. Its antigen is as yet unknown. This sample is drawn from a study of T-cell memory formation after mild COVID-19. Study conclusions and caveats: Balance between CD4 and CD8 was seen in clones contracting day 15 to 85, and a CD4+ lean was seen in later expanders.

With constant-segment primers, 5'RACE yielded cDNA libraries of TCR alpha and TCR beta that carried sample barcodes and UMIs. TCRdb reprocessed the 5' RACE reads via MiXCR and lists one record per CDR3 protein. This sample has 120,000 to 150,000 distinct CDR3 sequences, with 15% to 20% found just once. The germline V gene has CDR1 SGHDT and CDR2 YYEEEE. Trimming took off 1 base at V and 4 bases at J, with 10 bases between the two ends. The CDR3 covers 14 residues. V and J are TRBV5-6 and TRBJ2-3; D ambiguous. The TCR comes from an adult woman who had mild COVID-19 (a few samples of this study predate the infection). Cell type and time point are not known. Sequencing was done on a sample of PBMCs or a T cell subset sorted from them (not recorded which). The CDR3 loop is CASSLILGPDTQYF. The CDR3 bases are TGTGCCAGCAGCTTGATACTCGGCCCAGATACGCAGTATTTT.